The 20 T cell receptor beta chains below come from one sample, sequenced in a study of OX40 agonist ivuxolimab in advanced cancers. TCRdb's table, derived via immunoSEQ multiplex PCR, lists solely in-frame clones and lacks some. The sample carries 40,000 to 60,000 clones, about 88% recorded once. This specimen consisted of CD4+ or CD8+ T cells sorted from blood, obtained in a trial of the OX40 agonist ivuxolimab. These receptor sequences come from an adult with an advanced solid tumor such as melanoma, head and neck, liver or kidney cancer.

The chain recombines TRBV6-1 with TRBJ2-7, with TRBD1 matching 7 bases. Germline loops: CDR1 MNHNS, CDR2 SASEGT. There are 13 residues in the CDR3. J was trimmed by 5 bases and V by 5 bases; bases with no gene match: 6. CDR3 sequence (DNA): TGTGCCAGCAGTATAAGAGGGACAGACGAGCAGTACTTC. Translating gives CASSIRGTDEQYF.

The V gene is TRBV25-1, the J gene TRBJ1-1, with D tentatively TRBD1 (5 bases). Germline lookup yields CDR1 MGHDK and CDR2 SYGVNS. The ends were cut back, 11 bases at V and 10 bases at J, with 20 bases in the middle. This CDR3 has 12 residues. DNA for the CDR3: TGTGCCGCTCAGGGAGGACGGGCTGGAGCTTTCTTT. Its translation: CAAQGGRAGAFF.

This clone was counted a single time. This chain's CDR3 is CASSVIAETGTRGPEAFF. CDR3 sequence (DNA): TGTGCCAGCAGCGTTATTGCAGAAACAGGAACACGGGGCCCTGAAGCTTTCTTT. The chain uses TRBV9 and TRBJ1-1; TRBD1 is a possible D gene (5 bases). Trimming cost V 2 bases and J 6 bases, with 26 bases left between them. The CDR3 spans 18 residues. Germline V gives CDR1 SGDLS, CDR2 YYNGEE.

The chain is built from TRBV18 and TRBJ1-1; D remains ambiguous. CDR3 length: 13 residues. The germline CDR1 and CDR2 sequences are KGHSH and LQKENI. V was trimmed by 2 bases and J by 9 bases, leaving 13 bases between them. The CDR3, as DNA: TGTGCCAGCTCACCAGGGCTCACACTACAAGCTTTCTTT. Its translation: CASSPGLTLQAFF. Combining the CDR3 with reference TRBV18 and TRBJ1-1 gives the whole variable domain NAGVMQNPRHLVRRRGQEARLRCSPMKGHSHVYWYRQLPEEGLKFMVYLQKENIIDESGMPKERFSAEFPKEGPSILRIQQVVRGDSAAYFCASSPGLTLQAFFGQGTRLTVV.

This clone was detected only once. V usage is TRBV30 and J usage is TRBJ2-2; TRBD1 might be the D (5 bases). Germline loops: CDR1 GTSNPN, CDR2 SVGIG (reference sequence). The ends were cut back, 7 bases at V and 0 bases at J, with 18 bases in the middle. The CDR3 is 16 amino acids. The CDR3 region has the DNA TGTGCCTACTACGCCGATAGGGGCCCGAACACCGGGGAGCTGTTTTTT. This translates into CAYYADRGPNTGELFF.

The chain is built from TRBV30 and TRBJ2-2, with TRBD1 as a possible D gene (5 bases). CDR1 is GTSNPN and CDR2 is SVGIG in the germline V gene (reference sequence). This CDR3 is 15 amino acids long. V lost 4 bases to trimming and J lost 2 bases, with 14 bases between them. The CDR3 DNA reads as TGTGCCTGGAATGGCCGAAGGGGTAACACCGGGGAGCTGTTTTTT. This translates into CAWNGRRGNTGELFF.

About this clone: A read error may produce the germline difference seen at one junction end. This chain connects TRBV7-7 to TRBJ2-5; tentatively, D is TRBD2 (5 bases). The J call may be mistaken, given a closer DNA end match to TRBJ2-7. The V gene's germline CDR1 is SSHAT and CDR2 FNYEAQ (reference sequence). The CDR3 loop spans 15 amino acids. The CDR3 region is CASSLAQDSSYEQYF. The CDR3 bases are TGTGCTAGCAGCTTAGCGCAAGACTCCTCCTACGAGCAGTACTTC.

The chain has TRBV14 and TRBJ2-2; possible D gene TRBD1, 5 bases. V was cut by 2 bases and J by 5 bases, with 15 bases left in between. Germline CDR1 is SGHDN and CDR2 is FVKESK. The CDR3 sequence is 16 residues long. CDR3 bases: TGTGCCAGCAGCCAAATAGGGGTAGTAGGAACCGGGGAGCTGTTTTTT. Translated: CASSQIGVVGTGELFF.

The CDR3 DNA reads TGTGCCAGCAGCTTACCGGGACTAGTGAGCGAGCAGTACTTC. It codes for CASSLPGLVSEQYF. The chain couples TRBV5-4 to TRBJ2-7; 8 bases align to TRBD2. V shed 2 bases, J shed 6 bases, and the junction held 7 bases outside the gene matches. CDR1 and CDR2 (germline): SGHNT, YYREEE (reference sequence). The CDR3 loop spans 14 amino acids.

The J gene is TRBJ1-5, the V gene TRBV6-5; 8 positions agree with TRBD1. The V segment lost 4 bases and the J segment 2 bases; nucleotides outside the gene matches: 4. The length of the CDR3 is 15 residues. Germline V lookup: CDR1 MNHEY, CDR2 SVGAGI. The CDR3 bases are TGTGCCAGCAGTTCACAGGGGGGCGGCAATCAGCCCCAGCATTTT. Its protein is CASSSQGGGNQPQHF.

J is TRBJ2-7 and V is TRBV27, with TRBD2 matching over 8 bases. V gave up 3 bases and J gave up 7 bases; unmatched junction bases: 11. CDR3 length equals 15 residues. Per the germline V gene, CDR1 is MNHEY and CDR2 is SMNVEV (reference sequence). CDR3 residues: CASSFRREASGEQYF. In DNA form, the CDR3 reads TGTGCCAGCAGTTTCCGGCGGGAGGCCTCGGGGGAGCAGTACTTC.

The J gene is TRBJ1-2, the V gene TRBV4-2; D call uncertain. The length of the CDR3 is 14 residues. V was pared by 0 bases and J by 4 bases, with 9 bases between. Germline values: CDR1 LGHNA, CDR2 YNFKEQ. The CDR3 nucleotides read TGTGCCAGCAGCCAAGAGCACAGAGTCTATGGCTACACCTTC. It encodes CASSQEHRVYGYTF.

The chain employs TRBV6-1 and TRBJ2-1, with 9 bases aligning to TRBD2. This CDR3 comprises 15 residues. V dropped 5 bases and J dropped 6; count of bases not matched to a gene: 8. From germline, CDR1 is MNHNS and CDR2 SASEGT. CDR3 DNA: TGTGCCAGCAGTCACACGGGACTAGCATCCAATGAGCAGTTCTTC. Protein: CASSHTGLASNEQFF.

This clone was seen more than once but under ten times. This rearrangement joins TRBV7-6 to TRBJ1-1; D uncertain. V was trimmed by 1 base and J by 5 bases, leaving 8 bases between them. The length of the CDR3 is 13 residues. Germline V gene lookup returns CDR1 SGHVS and CDR2 FNYEAQ. The CDR3 nucleotides read TGTGCCAGCAGCTTAGGGGCGGGGACTGAAGCTTTCTTT. This codes for CASSLGAGTEAFF.

The genes are TRBV19 and TRBJ2-1; TRBD1 might be the D (5 bases). Trimming shortened V by 1 base and J by 7 bases, and 11 bases separated the two germline ends. Germline V gives CDR1 LNHDA, CDR2 SQIVND (reference sequence). The CDR3 sequence is 14 residues long. CDR3 protein: CASSIGGRRNEQFF. The CDR3 bases are TGTGCCAGTAGTATAGGGGGCAGACGGAATGAGCAGTTCTTC.

The chain uses TRBV5-1 and TRBJ2-2; no reliable D call. The V end was cut by 1 base, the J end by 1 base, with 8 bases between. This CDR3 has 15 residues. The germline gives CDR1 SGHRS, CDR2 YFSETQ. The CDR3 reads CASSLFLGNTGELFF. The CDR3 DNA is TGCGCCAGCAGCTTGTTCCTGGGGAACACCGGGGAGCTGTTTTTT.

The chain joins TRBV9 to TRBJ1-6, with no clear D. Per the germline V gene, CDR1 is SGDLS and CDR2 is YYNGEE. CDR3 length equals 14 residues. V shed 1 base and J shed 10 bases, with 12 bases lying between them. CDR3 nucleotide sequence: TGTGCCAGCAGCGTATCGCAGTACGGCTCACCCCTCCACTTT. Translation gives CASSVSQYGSPLHF. Looking up the rest from reference TRBV9 and TRBJ1-6 gives the full variable domain: DSGVTQTPKHLITATGQRVTLRCSPRSGDLSVYWYQQSLDQGLQFLIQYYNGEERAKGNILERFSAQQFPDLHSELNLSSLELGDSALYFCASSVSQYGSPLHFGNGTRLTVT.

This rearrangement joins TRBV5-5 to TRBJ2-5; no clear D. Deletions cut 8 bases from V and 5 bases from J, with 7 bases between. Germline assignment: CDR1 SGHKS and CDR2 YYEKEE (reference sequence). The CDR3 contains 10 residues. DNA for the CDR3: TGTGCCAGTGGGATTGAGACCCAGTACTTC. Amino acids: CASGIETQYF.

The chain is built from TRBV10-2 and TRBJ2-2, with 9 bases lining up with TRBD1. Germline assignment: CDR1 WSHSY and CDR2 SAAADI. This CDR3 contains 13 residues. Trimming at V came to 7 bases and at J to 6 bases, leaving 3 bases not matched to a gene. CDR3 sequence: CASTDRGSGELFF. The CDR3 DNA reads TGCGCCAGCACGGACAGGGGTTCCGGGGAGCTGTTTTTT.

The rearrangement links TRBV9 to TRBJ2-5; 9 bases fit TRBD2. CDR3 length equals 17 residues. Germline V gene sequence: CDR1 SGDLS, CDR2 YYNGEE. With V trimmed by 2 bases and J by 1 base, 9 bases remained unmatched. Here the CDR3 reads CASSVSQGSGGQETQYF. As DNA, the CDR3 is TGTGCCAGCAGCGTTTCCCAGGGTAGCGGGGGCCAAGAGACCCAGTACTTC. Drawing the rest from reference TRBV9 and TRBJ2-5, the complete variable domain is DSGVTQTPKHLITATGQRVTLRCSPRSGDLSVYWYQQSLDQGLQFLIQYYNGEERAKGNILERFSAQQFPDLHSELNLSSLELGDSALYFCASSVSQGSGGQETQYFGPGTRLLVL.